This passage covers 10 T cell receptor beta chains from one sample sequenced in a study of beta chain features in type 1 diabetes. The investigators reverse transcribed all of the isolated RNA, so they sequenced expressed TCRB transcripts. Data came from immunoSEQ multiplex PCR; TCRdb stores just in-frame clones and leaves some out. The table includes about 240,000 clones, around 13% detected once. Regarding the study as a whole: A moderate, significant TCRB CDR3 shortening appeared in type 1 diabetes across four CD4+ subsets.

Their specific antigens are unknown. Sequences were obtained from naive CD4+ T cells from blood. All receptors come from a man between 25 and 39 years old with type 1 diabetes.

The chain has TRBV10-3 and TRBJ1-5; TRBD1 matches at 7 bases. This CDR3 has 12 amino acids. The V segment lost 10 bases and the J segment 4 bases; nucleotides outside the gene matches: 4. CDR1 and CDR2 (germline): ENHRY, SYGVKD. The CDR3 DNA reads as TGTGCCACCGGGACAGCTAATCAGCCCCAGCATTTT. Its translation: CATGTANQPQHF.

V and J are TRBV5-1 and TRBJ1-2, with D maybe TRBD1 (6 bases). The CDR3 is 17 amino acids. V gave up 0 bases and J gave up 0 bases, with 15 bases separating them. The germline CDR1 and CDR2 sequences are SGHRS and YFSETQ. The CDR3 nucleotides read TGCGCCAGCAGCTTGGGGGGGCCCGCGAGATCTAACTATGGCTACACCTTC. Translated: CASSLGGPARSNYGYTF.

The CDR3 DNA reads TGTGCCTGGGAACCAAACAGGGAGGGAGGCTACACCTTC. Its protein product is CAWEPNREGGYTF. V gene TRBV30 combines with J gene TRBJ1-2; a possible D gene is TRBD1 (6 bases). CDR1 and CDR2 from the germline V gene are GTSNPN and SVGIG (reference sequence). Trimming shortened V by 5 bases and J by 8 bases, and 18 bases separated the two germline ends. The CDR3 consists of 13 residues.

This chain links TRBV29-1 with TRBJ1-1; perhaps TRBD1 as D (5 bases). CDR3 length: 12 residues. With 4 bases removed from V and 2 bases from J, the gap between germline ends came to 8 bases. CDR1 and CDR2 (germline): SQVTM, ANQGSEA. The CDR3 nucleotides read TGCAGCGTTGCCAGGGTTAACACTGAAGCTTTCTTT. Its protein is CSVARVNTEAFF. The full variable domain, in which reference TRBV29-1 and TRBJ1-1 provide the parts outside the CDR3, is SAVISQKPSRDICQRGTSLTIQCQVDSQVTMMFWYRQQPGQSLTLIATANQGSEATYESGFVIDKFPISRPNLTFSTLTVSNMSPEDSSIYLCSVARVNTEAFFGQGTRLTVV.

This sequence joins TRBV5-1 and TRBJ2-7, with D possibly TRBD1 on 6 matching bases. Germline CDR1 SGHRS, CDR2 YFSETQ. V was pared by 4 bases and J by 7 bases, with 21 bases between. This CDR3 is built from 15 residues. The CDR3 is CASSRTADLMGEQYF. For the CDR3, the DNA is TGCGCCAGCAGCCGGACAGCAGACCTCATGGGGGAGCAGTACTTC.

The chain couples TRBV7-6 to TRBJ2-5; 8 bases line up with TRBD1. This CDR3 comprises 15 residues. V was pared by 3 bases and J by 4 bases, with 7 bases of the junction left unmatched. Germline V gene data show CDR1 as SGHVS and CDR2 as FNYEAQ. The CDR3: CASSLAGGRRETQYF. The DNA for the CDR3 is TGTGCCAGCAGCTTGGCAGGGGGCCGGAGAGAGACCCAGTACTTC.

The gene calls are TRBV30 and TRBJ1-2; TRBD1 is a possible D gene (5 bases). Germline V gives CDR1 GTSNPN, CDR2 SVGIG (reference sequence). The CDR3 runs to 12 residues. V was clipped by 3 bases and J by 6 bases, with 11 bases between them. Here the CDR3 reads CAWRDRGDGYTF. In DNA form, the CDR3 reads TGTGCCTGGAGGGATAGGGGCGATGGCTACACCTTC.

CDR3 region: CASSLGQGGDYEQYF. As DNA, the CDR3 is TGTGCCAGCAGCTTGGGCCAGGGAGGGGACTACGAGCAGTACTTC. The V and J genes are TRBV11-2 and TRBJ2-7; 7 nucleotides agree with TRBD2. The CDR3 sequence is 15 residues long. The trim removed 3 bases at V and 3 bases at J, leaving 8 bases unmatched. CDR1 and CDR2 (germline): SGHAT, FQNNGV.

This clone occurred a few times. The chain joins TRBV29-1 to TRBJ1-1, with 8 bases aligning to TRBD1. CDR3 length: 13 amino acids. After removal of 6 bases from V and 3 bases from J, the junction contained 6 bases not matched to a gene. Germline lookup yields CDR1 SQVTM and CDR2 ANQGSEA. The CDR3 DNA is TGCAGCGTCAATAAACAGGGGGACACTGAAGCTTTCTTT. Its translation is CSVNKQGDTEAFF.

This chain's CDR3 is CASSLGYRNTEAFF. CDR3 DNA sequence: TGTGCCAGCAGCTTAGGGTACAGGAACACTGAAGCTTTCTTT. The chain employs TRBV7-9 and TRBJ1-1; D remains ambiguous. V lost 1 base and J 1 base, leaving 7 bases between the germline ends. The germline V gene has CDR1 SEHNR and CDR2 FQNEAQ (reference sequence). CDR3 length equals 14 residues.